This T cell receptor beta chain was profiled in a study of cytomegalovirus exposure and HLA in healthy donors. The CDR3 covers 15 residues. CDR1 MDHEN and CDR2 SYDVKM come from the germline V gene. The germline V and J ends were trimmed by 2 bases and 8 bases, with 18 bases remaining between them. Assay: immunoSEQ multiplex PCR; the TCRdb copy retains only in-frame clones and omits some. The data hold 90,000 to 110,000 clones, with about 90% observed a single time. This receptor was obtained from a woman younger than 30 in good health and CMV-seronegative. Sequencing used PBMCs. The rearrangement links TRBV28 to TRBJ1-2; the D gene is possibly TRBD1 (6 bases). The CDR3 loop is CASSLPYTRGGGYTF. As DNA, the CDR3 is TGTGCCAGCAGTTTACCGTATACCAGGGGCGGCGGCTACACCTTC.